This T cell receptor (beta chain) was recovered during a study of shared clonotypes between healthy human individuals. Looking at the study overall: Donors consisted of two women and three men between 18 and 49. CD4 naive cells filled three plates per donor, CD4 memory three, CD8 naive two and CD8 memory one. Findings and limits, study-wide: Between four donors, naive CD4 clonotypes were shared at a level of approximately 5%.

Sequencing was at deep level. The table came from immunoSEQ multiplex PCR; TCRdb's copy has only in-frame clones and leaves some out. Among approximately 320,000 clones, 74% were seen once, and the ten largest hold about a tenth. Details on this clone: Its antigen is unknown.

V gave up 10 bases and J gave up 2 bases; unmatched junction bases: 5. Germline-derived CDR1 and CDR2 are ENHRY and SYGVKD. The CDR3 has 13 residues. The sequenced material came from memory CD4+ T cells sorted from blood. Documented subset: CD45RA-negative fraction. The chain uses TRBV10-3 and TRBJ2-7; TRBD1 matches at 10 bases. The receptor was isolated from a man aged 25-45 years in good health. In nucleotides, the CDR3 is TGTGCCACAGGGACAGGGGTGGCCTACGAGCAGTACTTC. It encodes CATGTGVAYEQYF.